The source of this T cell receptor beta chain is a study of T cell repertoires in cytomegalovirus infection. The wider study: The public TCR beta signatures pointed to both CMV infection and matching HLA type.

Many counts were recorded for this clonotype. Its target is not known. The CDR3 totals 12 residues. Germline CDR1 is MNHEY and CDR2 is SVGEGT. V lost 11 bases to trimming and J lost 0 bases, with 11 bases between them. In TCRdb, the reads were re-called with MiXCR into one record per CDR3 protein. The sample holds tens of thousands of distinct CDR3 sequences; around 3.8% are singletons and the top ten take roughly 22%. Study outcomes and limitations: Pooled public TCR beta family frequency picked out CMV carriers with the relevant HLA. HLA-C-restricted CMV-specific TCR beta clonotypes prevailed in the ex vivo response.

The genes are TRBV6-2 or TRBV6-3 and TRBJ2-7; D may be TRBD1 (7 bases). This sequence originates from a human donor in good health (CMV status not recorded). Some clones in this sample may be carry-over from other donors' samples. Sequencing was done on a sample of PBMCs. CDR3 sequence reads: CAAGGLSYEQYF. The DNA for the CDR3 is TGTGCCGCAGGGGGACTCTCCTACGAGCAGTACTTC.